The entry below gives a single T cell receptor beta chain sequence along with its context. The junction had 9 bases not matched to a gene; V was cut back by 2 bases and J by 2 bases. Germline CDR1 MGHRA, CDR2 YSYEKL. CDR3 length equals 17 residues. The data derive from a study of blood T cell repertoires in COVID-19. Libraries were prepared by immunoSEQ multiplex PCR; TCRdb keeps only in-frame clonotypes and omits some of them. The repertoire consists of a few hundred thousand clones, with around 83% occurring once and the leading ten covering 13%. The sample was peripheral blood. This clonotype was sampled from a human donor in a cohort sampled during active COVID-19. The V gene is TRBV4-1, the J gene TRBJ2-3; TRBD2 matches at 8 bases. In nucleotides, the CDR3 is TGCGCCAGCAGCCAACAAATTGGCGGGAGGCACACAGATACGCAGTATTTT. Its protein product is CASSQQIGGRHTDTQYF.